These 24 T cell receptor beta chains were all obtained from the same sample, sequenced in a study of Ad26.COV2.S vaccination and SARS-CoV-2 variants. Treatment of the sample: roughly 20 received Ad26.COV2.S at low or high dose, single or two shots; roughly five received placebo; per-sample allocation not given. Material that was analyzed had been drawn on day 63 after the first vaccine or placebo injection. Only in-frame clones appear in the TCRdb table, and some are missing; sequencing was by immunoSEQ multiplex PCR. The sample holds approximately 480,000 clones, approximately 88% seen once. Sequenced here: peripheral blood, sampled in a trial of Ad26.COV2.S vaccine versus placebo. The receptor source for this set is a person between 18 and 65 years old who received the Ad26.COV2.S COVID-19 vaccine or a placebo.

This CDR3 reads CASNEPGPDCPLHF. The CDR3, as DNA: TGCGCCAGCAACGAACCGGGACCTGACTGTCCCCTCCACTTT. The chain is built from TRBV10-1 and TRBJ1-6; D possibly corresponds to TRBD1 (5 bases). Germline-derived CDR1 and CDR2 are WNHNN and SYGVQD (reference sequence). V lost 7 bases, J lost 13 bases, and 20 bases lay in between. The length of the CDR3 is 14 residues.

As to this clone: This specimen includes other DNA sequences encoding the same CDR3. The V call is TRBV6-4, the J call TRBJ1-2; 9 bases are a match to TRBD1. This CDR3 has 13 amino acids. In germline, CDR1 is MRHNA, CDR2 SNTAGT. The V segment lost 6 bases and the J segment 5 bases; nucleotides outside the gene matches: 4. The CDR3 protein is CASSQDRGYGYTF. The CDR3 DNA reads TGTGCCAGCAGCCAAGACAGGGGGTATGGCTACACCTTC.

This clone was recorded a few times. This chain links TRBV28 with TRBJ1-1; no firm D call. The CDR3 has 14 amino acids. Germline assignment: CDR1 MDHEN and CDR2 SYDVKM. The V gene lost 6 bases and the J gene lost 0 bases, with 11 bases spanning the gap. CDR3: CASRRRGMNTEAFF. CDR3 nucleotide sequence: TGTGCCAGCAGACGCAGAGGCATGAACACTGAAGCTTTCTTT. Combining the CDR3 with reference TRBV28 and TRBJ1-1 gives the whole variable domain DVKVTQSSRYLVKRTGEKVFLECVQDMDHENMFWYRQDPGLGLRLIYFSYDVKMKEKGDIPEGYSVSREKKERFSLILESASTNQTSMYLCASRRRGMNTEAFFGQGTRLTVV.

The V gene is TRBV5-1, the J gene TRBJ1-2, with 9 nucleotides matching TRBD1. The J segment lost 6 bases and the V segment lost 2 bases, leaving 8 bases of the junction unmatched. Germline loops: CDR1 SGHRS, CDR2 YFSETQ. CDR3 length: 15 amino acids. The CDR3 nucleotides are TGCGCCAGCAGCTTCAACCCGGGGACAGGGAATGGCTACACCTTC. Translating it yields CASSFNPGTGNGYTF.

The genes are TRBV27 and TRBJ1-4, with D possibly matching TRBD1 (6 bases). The V and J ends lost 5 bases and 3 bases respectively, with 13 bases between them. The CDR3 length is 15 residues. Germline CDR1 reads MNHEY; CDR2 reads SMNVEV (reference sequence). The CDR3 protein is CASSPGDNSNEKLFF. In DNA form, the CDR3 reads TGTGCCAGCAGTCCGGGGGACAATTCTAATGAAAAACTGTTTTTT.

This chain connects TRBV6-5 to TRBJ2-3; D might be TRBD1 or TRBD2, each matching 5 bases. Trimming cost V 0 bases and J 4 bases, with 11 bases left between them. The V gene's germline CDR1 is MNHEY and CDR2 SVGAGI. This CDR3 is 15 amino acids long. CDR3 residues: CASSYSGPIPDTQYF. DNA for the CDR3: TGTGCCAGCAGTTACTCGGGACCTATTCCAGATACGCAGTATTTT.

The chain links TRBV24-1 to TRBJ2-3, with D unresolved. Germline assignment: CDR1 KGHDR and CDR2 SFDVKD. This CDR3 has 15 residues. V was pared by 0 bases and J by 2 bases, with 8 bases between. The CDR3 sequence is CATSDLMSNTDTQYF. The CDR3 DNA follows: TGTGCCACCAGTGATTTGATGTCTAACACAGATACGCAGTATTTT.

This clone was seen a single time. This chain joins TRBV27 and TRBJ2-1; maybe TRBD2 (6 bases). The CDR3 spans 16 residues. Germline-derived CDR1 and CDR2 are MNHEY and SMNVEV (reference sequence). Trimming stripped 4 bases from V and 0 bases from J, with 13 bases between. In DNA form, the CDR3 reads TGTGCCAGCAGTTCCCCGCTAGCGAGCTCCTACAATGAGCAGTTCTTC. Its protein product is CASSSPLASSYNEQFF.

The chain carries TRBV10-3 and TRBJ2-7; TRBD1 aligns across 9 bases. Unmatched junction bases numbered 10, after V lost 5 bases and J lost 5 bases. CDR1 ENHRY and CDR2 SYGVKD come from the germline V gene. This CDR3 contains 15 residues. CDR3 nucleotide sequence: TGTGCCATCAGTACCCCCGGGACAGGGTTAGACGAGCAGTACTTC. This sequence encodes CAISTPGTGLDEQYF.

V and J are TRBV29-1 and TRBJ1-2, with a possible D match to TRBD1 (6 bases). Trimming took 6 bases from V and 5 from J, leaving 13 bases between them. Germline CDR1 reads SQVTM; CDR2 reads ANQGSEA. There are 12 residues in the CDR3. CDR3 in amino acids: CSVAGARYGYTF. As DNA, the CDR3 is TGCAGCGTCGCGGGGGCTCGGTATGGCTACACCTTC.

This chain links TRBV19 with TRBJ2-2, with D maybe TRBD1 (5 bases). The CDR3 is 14 amino acids. Germline V lookup: CDR1 LNHDA, CDR2 SQIVND (reference sequence). Trimming pared 7 bases from V and 0 bases from J, leaving 9 bases between. The CDR3: CASMDTPNTGELFF. CDR3 nucleotides: TGTGCCAGTATGGACACCCCGAACACCGGGGAGCTGTTTTTT.

This chain connects TRBV2 to TRBJ1-5; D gene ambiguous. Germline CDR1 and CDR2: SNHLY and FYNNEI. V was shortened by 5 bases and J by 1 base, with 9 bases between the two germline ends. The CDR3 is 14 amino acids. The CDR3 nucleotides are TGTGCCAGCAGTTCCCGATCCAGCAATCAGCCCCAGCATTTT. Amino acids: CASSSRSSNQPQHF.

The genes are TRBV5-1 and TRBJ2-3, with a tentative D call TRBD2 (6 bases). The germline V gene has CDR1 SGHRS and CDR2 YFSETQ. The CDR3 consists of 16 residues. V shed 4 bases and J shed 1 base, with 16 bases lying between them. The CDR3 nucleotides are TGCGCCAGCAGCCCGGACCCCTCGGGGGGCACAGATACGCAGTATTTT. Its translation is CASSPDPSGGTDTQYF.

J is TRBJ1-2 and V is TRBV4-2; tentatively, D is TRBD1 (5 bases). The germline gives CDR1 LGHNA, CDR2 YNFKEQ. Between the trimmed V and J ends, which lost 0 bases and 7 bases, there was a span of 12 bases. The CDR3 runs to 14 residues. CDR3: CASSQDGAGSGYTF. CDR3 sequence (DNA): TGTGCCAGCAGCCAAGATGGGGCAGGATCTGGCTACACCTTC.

The rearrangement uses TRBV19 and TRBJ2-3, with 9 nucleotides matching TRBD1. This CDR3 contains 13 residues. The germline V gene encodes CDR1 LNHDA and CDR2 SQIVND (reference sequence). J lost 6 bases, V lost 7 bases, and 5 bases had no gene match. CDR3 nucleotide sequence: TGTGCCAGTATAGGGGACAGGGCTGATACGCAGTATTTT. Translation: CASIGDRADTQYF. The variable domain in full, with the rest retrieved from reference TRBV19 and TRBJ2-3, is DGGITQSPKYLFRKEGQNVTLSCEQNLNHDAMYWYRQDPGQGLRLIYYSQIVNDFQKGDIAEGYSVSREKKESFPLTVTSAQKNPTAFYLCASIGDRADTQYFGPGTRLTVL.

The chain is built from TRBV18 and TRBJ1-1; 8 bases align to TRBD1. V shed 2 bases, J shed 5 bases, and the junction held 7 bases outside the gene matches. CDR1 KGHSH and CDR2 LQKENI come from the germline V gene. The CDR3 totals 15 residues. The CDR3 coding sequence is TGTGCCAGCTCACCAGAGGCCAGGGGGCTGACTGAAGCTTTCTTT. It codes for CASSPEARGLTEAFF.

This chain uses TRBV28 with TRBJ2-1; 15 nucleotides line up with TRBD2. The CDR3 is 18 amino acids. The ends lost 1 base at V and 6 bases at J; junction bases unmatched: 7. Germline CDR1 reads MDHEN; CDR2 reads SYDVKM. The CDR3 here is CASSLSQGLAGGSNEQFF. As DNA, the CDR3 is TGTGCCAGCAGTTTATCCCAGGGACTAGCGGGAGGAAGCAATGAGCAGTTCTTC.

The genes are TRBV5-5 and TRBJ2-2; D perhaps matches TRBD2 (6 bases). CDR1 is SGHKS, CDR2 YYEKEE, per germline (reference sequence). V lost 4 bases and J 7 bases, leaving 17 bases between the germline ends. The CDR3 contains 15 residues. Here the CDR3 reads CASSPQGLSNGELFF. CDR3 nucleotides: TGTGCCAGCAGCCCCCAGGGACTTTCAAACGGGGAGCTGTTTTTT.

In regard to this clone: This same CDR3 is encoded by further DNA sequences in the sample. This CDR3 reads CASSLVAGGPYEQYF. CDR3 nucleotide sequence: TGCGCCAGCAGCTTGGTAGCGGGAGGCCCCTACGAGCAGTACTTC. The chain is built from TRBV5-1 and TRBJ2-7; 10 bases agree with TRBD2. Germline V gene lookup returns CDR1 SGHRS and CDR2 YFSETQ. V shed 0 bases and J 2 bases; nucleotides not matched to a gene: 2. The CDR3 runs to 15 residues.

V usage is TRBV18 and J usage is TRBJ1-1, with D tentatively TRBD1 (6 bases). V shed 8 bases and J shed 7 bases, with 17 bases lying between them. CDR3 length: 13 residues. Germline CDR1 reads KGHSH; CDR2 reads LQKENI. The CDR3 region is CASPGQGLYEAFF. CDR3 DNA sequence: TGTGCCAGCCCGGGACAAGGACTATATGAAGCTTTCTTT.

The chain uses TRBV27 and TRBJ2-1; TRBD2 agrees at 7 bases. The CDR3 extends over 15 amino acids. Germline V CDR1 and CDR2: MNHEY, SMNVEV (reference sequence). Trimming at V came to 3 bases and at J to 5 bases, leaving 7 bases not matched to a gene. CDR3 sequence reads: CASSLRTSAHNEQFF. The CDR3 nucleotides read TGTGCCAGCAGTTTGAGAACTAGCGCCCACAATGAGCAGTTCTTC.

The chain is built from TRBV18 and TRBJ2-6; D is possibly TRBD2 (6 bases). Germline V CDR1 and CDR2: KGHSH, LQKENI. The CDR3 runs to 14 residues. V lost 4 bases and J 2 bases, leaving 6 bases between the germline ends. CDR3 nucleotide sequence: TGTGCCAGCTCACGGGGGGCTGGGGCCAACGTCCTGACTTTC. This gives the protein CASSRGAGANVLTF. The full variable domain, rest sourced from reference TRBV18 and TRBJ2-6, is NAGVMQNPRHLVRRRGQEARLRCSPMKGHSHVYWYRQLPEEGLKFMVYLQKENIIDESGMPKERFSAEFPKEGPSILRIQQVVRGDSAAYFCASSRGAGANVLTFGAGSRLTVL.

This chain links TRBV4-2 with TRBJ1-3; D unclear. This CDR3 contains 15 residues. Trimming shortened V by 0 bases and J by 0 bases, and 6 bases separated the two germline ends. Germline V lookup: CDR1 LGHNA, CDR2 YNFKEQ. The DNA for the CDR3 is TGTGCCAGCAGCCAAGATGGGGACTCTGGAAACACCATATATTTT. This translates into CASSQDGDSGNTIYF.

V and J are TRBV9 and TRBJ1-1; 7 bases align to TRBD1. The CDR3 is made up of 17 amino acids. With V trimmed by 3 bases and J by 2 bases, 13 bases remained unmatched. CDR1 is SGDLS, CDR2 YYNGEE, per germline. The CDR3 DNA sequence: TGTGCCAGCAGCGCAGTACATAGGGGGCGGGGTAACACTGAAGCTTTCTTT. It translates to CASSAVHRGRGNTEAFF.